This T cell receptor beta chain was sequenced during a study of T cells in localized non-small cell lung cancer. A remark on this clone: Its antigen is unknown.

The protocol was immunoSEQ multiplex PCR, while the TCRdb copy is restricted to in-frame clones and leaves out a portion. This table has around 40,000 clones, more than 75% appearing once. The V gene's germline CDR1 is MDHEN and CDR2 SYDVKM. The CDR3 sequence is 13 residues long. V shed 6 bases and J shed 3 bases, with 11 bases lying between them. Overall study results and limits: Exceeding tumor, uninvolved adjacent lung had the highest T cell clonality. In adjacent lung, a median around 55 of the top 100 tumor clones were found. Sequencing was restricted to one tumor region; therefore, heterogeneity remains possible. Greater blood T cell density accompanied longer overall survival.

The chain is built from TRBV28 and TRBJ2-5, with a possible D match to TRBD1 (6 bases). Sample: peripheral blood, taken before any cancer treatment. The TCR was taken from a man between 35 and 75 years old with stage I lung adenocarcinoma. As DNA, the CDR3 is TGTGCCAGCAGCTCTGGGGACAAAGAGACCCAGTACTTC. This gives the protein CASSSGDKETQYF.